These 6 T cell receptor beta chains originate from one sample sequenced in a study of read filtering for tumor transcriptome and immune sequencing. Molecular barcoded adaptors covering alpha/delta and beta/gamma chains were used on 400 to 450 ng RNA. TCRdb ran MiXCR on the reads and lists one entry per CDR3 protein. Altogether roughly 130,000 distinct CDR3 sequences are present, around 13% being singletons, with the ten largest covering 8% to 13%. Sequencing was carried out using a population of CD138-negative cells sorted from bone marrow. These receptors were obtained from a donor at least 40 years old with multiple myeloma.

This clonotype appeared many times. The V and J genes are TRBV19 and TRBJ2-1; 8 nucleotides match TRBD1. This CDR3 is 16 amino acids long. Per the germline V gene, CDR1 is LNHDA and CDR2 is SQIVND (reference sequence). Trimming cost V 0 bases and J 3 bases; bases outside gene matches: 4. The CDR3 DNA sequence: TGTGCCAGTAGTATAGACCCGGACAGGGACTACAATGAGCAGTTCTTC. Its translation is CASSIDPDRDYNEQFF.

This clonotype was counted ten times or more. The chain has TRBV21-1 and TRBJ2-7; the table's D call, TRBD1, has no DNA check behind it. TRBV21-1 is annotated as a pseudogene. This CDR3 region has 16 residues. The DNA for the CDR3 is TGTGCCAGCAGCAAAGTTCGAGGACAGGGCGAGTACGAGCAGTACTTC. Translation gives CASSKVRGQGEYEQYF.

This clonotype was seen many times. This chain uses TRBV7-2 with TRBJ2-2; 10 nucleotides align to TRBD2. Looked up from germline, CDR1 is SGHTA and CDR2 is FQGNSA. CDR3 length: 16 amino acids. The J segment lost 3 bases and the V segment lost 5 bases, leaving 6 bases of the junction unmatched. CDR3 sequence: CASSATGTSDTGELFF. The CDR3, as DNA: TGTGCCAGCAGCGCAACCGGGACTAGCGACACCGGGGAGCTGTTTTTT. The whole variable domain, remainder taken from reference TRBV7-2 and TRBJ2-2, is GAGVSQSPSNKVTEKGKDVELRCDPISGHTALYWYRQSLGQGLEFLIYFQGNSAPDKSGLPSDRFSAERTGGSVSTLTIQRTQQEDSAVYLCASSATGTSDTGELFFGEGSRLTVL.

On this clonotype itself: A clone one base away is much larger, so this may be a read error. The V gene is TRBV7-9, the J gene TRBJ1-6; 11 bases line up with TRBD1. Germline CDR1 SEHNR, CDR2 FQNEAQ (reference sequence). The CDR3 totals 14 residues. In nucleotides, the CDR3 is TGTGCCAGCAGCGGACAGGGGGCGGTCTCTGAAGCTCTCTTT. This gives the protein CASSGQGAVSEALF.

Only a few counts were recorded for this clonotype. The chain carries TRBV3-1 and TRBJ1-3, with D hard to call. This CDR3 has 16 residues. The V gene lost 0 bases and the J gene lost 2 bases, with 11 bases spanning the gap. Germline V lookup: CDR1 LGHDT, CDR2 YNNKEL (reference sequence). In nucleotides, the CDR3 is TGTGCCAGCAGCCAAGATTCGGGAGTAGCTGGAAACACCATATATTTT. This encodes CASSQDSGVAGNTIYF.

This clonotype was counted many times. The J gene is TRBJ1-1, the V gene TRBV11-2; D is unclear. The germline gives CDR1 SGHAT, CDR2 FQNNGV. The CDR3 extends over 11 amino acids. Deletions cut 1 base from V and 8 bases from J, with 5 bases between. The CDR3 sequence is CASSLGLEAFF. CDR3 sequence (DNA): TGTGCCAGCAGCTTAGGCCTCGAAGCTTTCTTT.